The 29 T cell receptor beta chains reported below all come from one sample, sequenced in a study of blood T cell repertoires in COVID-19 (dated by TCRdb to 2020 to 2021). The library was built by means of the immunoSEQ multiplex PCR assay. In TCRdb, the immuneACCESS table is reduced to in-frame sequences with V and J assigned. These tables do not hold every clone; where another copy was compared, an unresolved V gene accounts for under half, and the others remain unexplained. The sample has under 60,000 clones on record, 75% to 80% of them singletons. Of the sample, approximately 24% is held by the ten largest clones. The source material was peripheral blood. The source of these receptors is a human donor in a cohort sampled during active COVID-19.

Only one count was recorded for this clone. The chain has TRBV7-9 and TRBJ2-7, with D perhaps matching TRBD2 (7 bases). V lost 6 bases and J 0 bases, leaving 12 bases between the germline ends. Germline values: CDR1 SEHNR, CDR2 FQNEAQ (reference sequence). The CDR3 sequence is 14 residues long. The CDR3 loop is CASRGGLLSYEQYF. Here the CDR3 DNA reads TGTGCCAGCAGGGGGGGGCTCCTCTCCTACGAGCAGTACTTC.

This chain links TRBV7-2 with TRBJ2-5; TRBD2 agrees at 9 bases. The CDR3 covers 15 residues. The J segment lost 5 bases and the V segment lost 1 base, leaving 5 bases of the junction unmatched. The V gene's germline CDR1 is SGHTA and CDR2 FQGNSA. The CDR3 region has the DNA TGTGCCAGCAGCTTAGGCAGCGGGGGGAGGGAGACCCAGTACTTC. The encoded protein is CASSLGSGGRETQYF.

The chain links TRBV25-1 to TRBJ2-5; 7 nucleotides agree with TRBD1. The CDR3 runs 15 residues. Germline CDR1 is MGHDK and CDR2 is SYGVNS. V lost 7 bases, J lost 3 bases, and 11 bases stayed unmatched. CDR3 residues: CASTSPRGWEETQYF. For the CDR3, the DNA is TGTGCCAGCACTTCCCCCAGGGGGTGGGAAGAGACCCAGTACTTC.

CDR3 protein: CASRKRTGYTGEQFF. The DNA of the CDR3 is TGTGCCAGCAGAAAACGAACAGGGTATACTGGTGAGCAGTTCTTC. The rearrangement uses TRBV6-5 and TRBJ2-1; possible D gene TRBD1, 6 bases. V dropped 6 bases and J dropped 9 bases, with 21 bases sitting between them. The CDR3 sequence is 15 residues long. In germline, CDR1 is MNHEY, CDR2 SVGAGI.

The chain couples TRBV18 to TRBJ1-3; D might be TRBD1 (6 bases). The CDR3 extends over 16 amino acids. CDR1 is KGHSH, CDR2 LQKENI, per germline. Trimming left V 2 bases short and J 0 bases short, with 11 bases between. The CDR3 loop reads CASSPIQGISGNTIYF. In DNA, the CDR3 is TGTGCCAGCTCACCAATACAGGGTATCTCTGGAAACACCATATATTTT.

J is TRBJ1-1 and V is TRBV7-9, with 8 bases identical to TRBD1. Per the germline V gene, CDR1 is SEHNR and CDR2 is FQNEAQ (reference sequence). CDR3 length: 15 amino acids. V lost 1 base, J lost 2 bases, and 3 bases stayed unmatched. CDR3 in amino acids: CASSLVTGGNTEAFF. The CDR3 DNA reads TGTGCCAGCAGCTTAGTAACAGGGGGAAACACTGAAGCTTTCTTT.

The V and J genes are TRBV11-2 and TRBJ1-4, with D perhaps matching TRBD1 (5 bases). This CDR3 has 14 residues. Germline CDR1 SGHAT, CDR2 FQNNGV. V was pared by 2 bases and J by 6 bases, with 10 bases between. The CDR3 protein is CASSLWQGDEKLFF. DNA for the CDR3: TGTGCCAGCAGCTTATGGCAGGGCGATGAAAAACTGTTTTTT.

The rearrangement links TRBV6-2 or TRBV6-3 to TRBJ1-5, with D unresolved. There are 14 residues in the CDR3. Between the trimmed V and J ends, which lost 7 bases and 3 bases, there was a span of 13 bases. Germline-derived CDR1 and CDR2 are MNHEY and SVGEGT. The CDR3 spells CASNYMGLNQPQHF. In DNA form, the CDR3 reads TGTGCCAGCAATTATATGGGCCTCAATCAGCCCCAGCATTTT.

The chain carries TRBV7-2 and TRBJ2-3; 16 bases map to TRBD2. Trimming cost V 0 bases and J 6 bases; bases outside gene matches: 9. The CDR3 runs to 19 residues. The germline V gene has CDR1 SGHTA and CDR2 FQGNSA. This CDR3 is CASSLAPGTSGGALDTQYF. The CDR3 bases are TGTGCCAGCAGCTTAGCCCCCGGGACTAGCGGGGGGGCATTGGATACGCAGTATTTT.

The chain is built from TRBV27 and TRBJ1-5; D gene ambiguous. Germline loops: CDR1 MNHEY, CDR2 SMNVEV (reference sequence). This CDR3 spans 14 amino acids. V was pared by 7 bases and J by 4 bases, with 14 bases between. CDR3 sequence: CASTIRPGNQPQHF. The CDR3 DNA follows: TGTGCCAGCACGATCAGGCCAGGAAATCAGCCCCAGCATTTT.

The chain uses TRBV3-1 (or the pseudogene TRBV3-2) and TRBJ2-3, with TRBD2 matching 7 bases. The ends lost 1 base at V and 6 bases at J; junction bases unmatched: 10. CDR1 is LGHDT and CDR2 is YNNKEL in the germline V gene (reference sequence). The CDR3 has 16 amino acids. The CDR3 DNA reads TGTGCCAGCAGCCAAGGTGGGACTACCTTAAGGGATACGCAGTATTTT. Protein sequence: CASSQGGTTLRDTQYF.

J is TRBJ2-7 and V is TRBV12-3 or TRBV12-4; 13 positions match TRBD2. CDR3 length: 13 amino acids. Trimming cost V 6 bases and J 7 bases; bases outside gene matches: 3. CDR3 amino acids: CASRLAGGREQYF. Here the CDR3 DNA reads TGTGCCAGCAGACTAGCGGGGGGGAGGGAGCAGTACTTC.

The table lists this clone with a count of one. The chain has TRBV7-8 and TRBJ1-5; D is undetermined. Germline V CDR1 and CDR2: SGHVS, FQNEAQ. Trimming left V 5 bases short and J 2 bases short, with 13 bases between. This CDR3 region has 15 residues. The CDR3 is CASSPGRFGNQPQHF. CDR3 nucleotide sequence: TGTGCCAGCAGCCCTGGCAGGTTCGGCAATCAGCCCCAGCATTTT.

This rearrangement joins TRBV7-9 to TRBJ1-1; no reliable D call. Trimming stripped 1 base from V and 7 bases from J, with 13 bases between. The CDR3 is made up of 14 amino acids. From germline, CDR1 is SEHNR and CDR2 FQNEAQ (reference sequence). The CDR3 sequence: CASSLGEMTLEAFF. The CDR3 DNA reads as TGTGCCAGCAGCTTAGGGGAGATGACTCTTGAAGCTTTCTTT.

The V call is TRBV19, the J call TRBJ1-5, with D possibly matching TRBD1 (6 bases). This CDR3 is built from 13 residues. Germline assignment: CDR1 LNHDA and CDR2 SQIVND (reference sequence). Trimming stripped 7 bases from V and 9 bases from J, with 16 bases between. For the CDR3, the DNA is TGTGCCAGTACCCGCCAGGGGCTTCGGCCCCAGCATTTT. Translated, it gives CASTRQGLRPQHF.

This clone was recorded once. This chain links TRBV6-5 with TRBJ2-5; 7 positions agree with TRBD2. The V and J ends lost 7 bases and 5 bases, in that order; junction bases with no gene match: 7. Germline V gene lookup returns CDR1 MNHEY and CDR2 SVGAGI. CDR3 length: 13 residues. The CDR3 DNA sequence: TGTGCCAGCATGAAGCGGGGTTGGGAGACCCAGTACTTC. Its protein is CASMKRGWETQYF.

The V gene is TRBV7-8, the J gene TRBJ2-1; D is uncertain. With 3 bases removed from V and 4 bases from J, the gap between germline ends came to 7 bases. Germline V gene sequence: CDR1 SGHVS, CDR2 FQNEAQ. There are 13 residues in the CDR3. CDR3 sequence (DNA): TGTGCCAGCAGCTTTGGAGTATACAATGAGCAGTTCTTC. This translates into CASSFGVYNEQFF.

This chain uses TRBV7-2 with TRBJ1-5, with D possibly being TRBD1 (6 bases). There are 17 residues in the CDR3. The V end lost 3 bases, the J end lost 2 bases, and 17 bases lay between the germline ends. Germline loops: CDR1 SGHTA, CDR2 FQGNSA. This CDR3 reads CASSFRDPRQGNQPQHF. Here the CDR3 DNA reads TGTGCCAGCAGCTTCCGGGACCCCCGACAGGGCAATCAGCCCCAGCATTTT.

The chain carries TRBV6-2 or TRBV6-3 and TRBJ2-3; 9 bases fit TRBD2. The CDR3 totals 18 residues. The junction had 18 bases not matched to a gene; V was cut back by 4 bases and J by 7 bases. Looked up from germline, CDR1 is MNHEY and CDR2 is SVGEGT. Written as DNA, the CDR3 is TGTGCCAGCAGTTCCCCCCCGGGGTCGGTAGCGGGAGTCTATACGCAGTATTTT. The encoded protein is CASSSPPGSVAGVYTQYF.

The gene calls are TRBV28 and TRBJ1-4; D is undetermined. Germline CDR1 reads MDHEN; CDR2 reads SYDVKM. Trimming stripped 4 bases from V and 8 bases from J, with 8 bases between. The CDR3 is made up of 12 amino acids. CDR3 nucleotides: TGTGCCAGCAGTTCTCGGTTAGAAAAACTGTTTTTT. Translation: CASSSRLEKLFF.

The chain recombines TRBV5-1 with TRBJ1-1; a weak D match, TRBD1 (5 bases). This CDR3 has 15 residues. The germline V gene has CDR1 SGHRS and CDR2 YFSETQ. Trimming took off 2 bases at V and 3 bases at J, with 14 bases between the two ends. CDR3 DNA sequence: TGCGCCAGCAGCTTCAAGGGAGGGGCGGACACTGAAGCTTTCTTT. It translates to CASSFKGGADTEAFF.

The rearrangement links TRBV5-6 to TRBJ2-5; D might be TRBD1 (5 bases). This CDR3 is 13 amino acids long. Germline loops: CDR1 SGHDT, CDR2 YYEEEE. V lost 5 bases to trimming and J lost 4 bases, with 12 bases between them. CDR3 in DNA: TGTGCCAGCAGACTACTTGACAGAGAGACCCAGTACTTC. Its translation: CASRLLDRETQYF.

In its sample, this clone was seen once. The rearrangement uses TRBV30 and TRBJ1-1; tentatively, D is TRBD1 (6 bases). Germline CDR1 GTSNPN, CDR2 SVGIG (reference sequence). V was shortened by 3 bases and J by 3 bases, with 14 bases between the two germline ends. The CDR3 consists of 14 residues. CDR3 DNA sequence: TGTGCCTGGAGCGAAACAGGGTGGGACACTGAAGCTTTCTTT. Protein sequence: CAWSETGWDTEAFF.

The chain couples TRBV21-1 to TRBJ1-5. TRBV21-1 is recorded as a pseudogene. The CDR3 covers 14 residues. The CDR3 region is CASEGGTSNQPQHF. CDR3 nucleotides: TGTGCCAGCGAGGGGGGGACTAGCAATCAGCCCCAGCATTTT.

This chain joins TRBV24-1 and TRBJ2-1, with 12 nucleotides matching TRBD2. V was pared by 5 bases and J by 8 bases, with 9 bases of the junction left unmatched. Germline V gives CDR1 KGHDR, CDR2 SFDVKD. This CDR3 region has 16 residues. CDR3 sequence reads: CATSAAGLAGRDEQFF. CDR3 nucleotide sequence: TGTGCCACCAGTGCCGCCGGACTAGCGGGAAGGGATGAGCAGTTCTTC.

The gene calls are TRBV19 and TRBJ1-6; the D gene is possibly TRBD1 (5 bases). V lost 5 bases, J lost 7 bases, and 15 bases lay in between. There are 15 residues in the CDR3. The germline CDR1 and CDR2 sequences are LNHDA and SQIVND (reference sequence). The CDR3 sequence is CASSPGGESNSPLHF. CDR3 in DNA: TGTGCCAGTAGTCCCGGGGGGGAGTCCAATTCACCCCTCCACTTT.

This clone showed up just a few times. V is TRBV6-6 and J is TRBJ2-7, with TRBD1 matching over 9 bases. The CDR3 length is 13 residues. V shed 6 bases and J 3 bases; nucleotides not matched to a gene: 3. The germline gives CDR1 MNHNY, CDR2 SVGAGI (reference sequence). CDR3: CASRGDRDYEQYF. CDR3 coding DNA: TGTGCCAGCAGAGGGGACAGGGACTACGAGCAGTACTTC.

Concerning this clone itself: The germline gene is not matched at one end of the junction; a read error may be the cause. This chain connects TRBV7-9 to TRBJ1-1; no reliable D call. The CDR3 contains 12 residues. CDR1 SEHNR and CDR2 FQNEAQ come from the germline V gene (reference sequence). For the CDR3, the DNA is TGTGCCAACAGCCCTATGAACACTGAAGCTTTCTTT. Its protein product is CANSPMNTEAFF. Together with reference TRBV7-9 and TRBJ1-1, the CDR3 gives the full variable domain: DTGVSQNPRHKITKRGQNVTFRCDPISEHNRLYWYRQTLGQGPEFLTYFQNEAQLEKSRLLSDRFSAERPKGSFSTLEIQRTEQGDSAMYLCANSPMNTEAFFGQGTRLTVV.

The V and J genes are TRBV28 and TRBJ1-2, with D uncertain. V lost 1 base and J lost 5, with 11 bases in between. Germline loops: CDR1 MDHEN, CDR2 SYDVKM. The CDR3 consists of 14 residues. Here the CDR3 DNA reads TGTGCCAGCAGTTTATCCCAGGTTAGGTATGGCTACACCTTC. Its protein product is CASSLSQVRYGYTF.